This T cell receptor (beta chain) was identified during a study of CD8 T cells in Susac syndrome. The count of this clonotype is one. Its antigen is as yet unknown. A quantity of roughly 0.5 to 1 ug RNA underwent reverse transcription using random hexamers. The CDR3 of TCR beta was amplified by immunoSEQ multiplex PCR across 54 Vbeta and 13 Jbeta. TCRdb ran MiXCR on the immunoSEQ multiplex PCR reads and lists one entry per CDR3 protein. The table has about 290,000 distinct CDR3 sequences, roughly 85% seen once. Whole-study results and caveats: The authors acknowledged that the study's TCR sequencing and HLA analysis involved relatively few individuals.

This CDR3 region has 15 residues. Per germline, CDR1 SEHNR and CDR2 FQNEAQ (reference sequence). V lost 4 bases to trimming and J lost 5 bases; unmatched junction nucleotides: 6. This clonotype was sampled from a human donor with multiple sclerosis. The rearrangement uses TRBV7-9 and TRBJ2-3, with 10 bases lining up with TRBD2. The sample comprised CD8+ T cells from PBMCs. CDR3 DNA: TGTGCCAGCAGCTCTAGCGGGAGAAAGGGAGATACGCAGTATTTT. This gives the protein CASSSSGRKGDTQYF.